The 15 T cell receptor beta chains below were found in one sample sequenced in a study of breast tumors, draining lymph nodes, adjacent tissues. Each CDR3 protein is one row after TCRdb ran MiXCR on the multiplex PCR reads. The table has some 170,000 distinct CDR3 sequences, 25% to 40% seen once. Samples came from axillary lymph nodes draining the breast cancer. The specimen was axillary lymph node tissue. The source of these receptors is a female donor with breast cancer. Some clones in this sample may be carry-over from other donors' samples.

The chain combines TRBV5-8 with TRBJ1-3; the match to TRBD1 covers 7 bases. The CDR3 consists of 15 residues. Germline lookup yields CDR1 SGHTS and CDR2 YDEGEE. The V and J ends lost 5 bases and 8 bases, in that order; junction bases with no gene match: 13. In nucleotides, the CDR3 is TGTGCCAGCAGAACGACAGGGACCTATGGCTACACCATATATTTT. Protein: CASRTTGTYGYTIYF.

This clonotype was observed many times. The V gene is TRBV15, the J gene TRBJ2-7; D gene unclear. The CDR3 runs to 14 residues. V lost 0 bases and J lost 0, with 6 bases in between. Germline values: CDR1 LNHNV, CDR2 YYDKDF (reference sequence). DNA for the CDR3: TGTGCCACCAGCAGAGATGCGGTCTCCTACGAGCAGTACTTC. Translated, it gives CATSRDAVSYEQYF.

The chain employs TRBV15 and TRBJ1-1; the D gene is possibly TRBD1 (6 bases). Germline loops: CDR1 LNHNV, CDR2 YYDKDF (reference sequence). CDR3 length equals 14 residues. Trimming pared 0 bases from V and 5 bases from J, leaving 10 bases between. The CDR3 region is CATSREGAWTEAFF. CDR3 coding DNA: TGTGCCACCAGCAGAGAGGGGGCGTGGACTGAAGCTTTCTTT.

This clonotype was recorded many times. The chain has TRBV5-1 and TRBJ2-7, with D perhaps being TRBD1 or TRBD2 (5 bases each). The CDR3 length is 15 residues. CDR1 and CDR2 (germline): SGHRS, YFSETQ. V was pared by 4 bases and J by 5 bases, with 19 bases between. CDR3 DNA sequence: TGCGCCAGCAGCCCTGGGGACGCCCTGTCGGACGAGCAGTACTTC. Protein sequence: CASSPGDALSDEQYF.

This clonotype was seen repeatedly, ten times or more. The rearrangement links TRBV9 to TRBJ1-2, with TRBD1 matching over 9 bases. Germline V CDR1 and CDR2: SGDLS, YYNGEE. With 7 bases clipped from V and 7 bases from J, the junction kept 14 bases outside the gene matches. The CDR3 has 15 amino acids. CDR3 amino acids: CASGDVTGGSVGYTF. CDR3 in DNA: TGTGCCAGCGGGGACGTCACAGGGGGCAGTGTTGGCTACACCTTC.

On this clonotype itself: A much larger clone differs from this one at a single base, so this may be a read error. This chain joins TRBV9 and TRBJ2-1, with D perhaps TRBD1 or TRBD2 (5 bases each). From germline, CDR1 is SGDLS and CDR2 YYNGEE. The CDR3 spans 14 residues. The CDR3 DNA reads TGTGCCAGCGGGACCCCGAGAGGGTCCAATGAGCAGTCCTTC. Translating it yields CASGTPRGSNEQSF.

Regarding this clonotype: A read error is possible here, since a much larger clone lies one base away. The V gene is TRBV30, the J gene TRBJ2-2; D not certain. This CDR3 is built from 10 residues. Germline V gene sequence: CDR1 GTSNPN, CDR2 SVGIG (reference sequence). V was shortened by 8 bases and J by 9 bases, with 10 bases between the two germline ends. The CDR3 bases are TGTGCCCTAAGGGCCAGGGAGCTGTTTTTT. Protein product: CALRARELFF.

The V gene is TRBV11-2, the J gene TRBJ2-6, with D perhaps being TRBD1 or TRBD2 (5 bases each). This CDR3 spans 15 amino acids. Looked up from germline, CDR1 is SGHAT and CDR2 is FQNNGV. Trimming removed 3 bases at V and 4 bases at J, with 10 bases between. CDR3 nucleotide sequence: TGTGCCAGCAGCTTTGACGGGGCCGGGGCCAACGTCCTGACTTTC. This encodes CASSFDGAGANVLTF.

In the case of this clonotype: A far larger clone is a single base away, which makes a read error likely. V gene TRBV5-4 combines with J gene TRBJ2-7; TRBD2 is a possible D gene (6 bases). V was shortened by 2 bases and J by 2 bases, with 8 bases between the two germline ends. The CDR3 runs to 13 residues. Germline assignment: CDR1 SGHNT and CDR2 YYREEE (reference sequence). The CDR3 protein is CASSFGGPYEQYF. Written as DNA, the CDR3 is TGTGCCAGCAGCTTCGGGGGTCCCTACGAGCAGTACTTC.

There are a few counts of this clonotype. A read error may be the cause here, since a much bigger clone is one base away. The chain recombines TRBV9 with TRBJ2-7; D may be TRBD2 (5 bases). Germline V gene sequence: CDR1 SGDLS, CDR2 YYNGEE. The CDR3 contains 14 residues. The CDR3 region is CASSKDSSSYEQSF. The CDR3 DNA reads TGTGCCAGCAGCAAGGACTCGAGCTCCTACGAGCAGTCCTTC. The variable domain in full, with the rest retrieved from reference TRBV9 and TRBJ2-7, is DSGVTQTPKHLITATGQRVTLRCSPRSGDLSVYWYQQSLDQGLQFLIQYYNGEERAKGNILERFSAQQFPDLHSELNLSSLELGDSALYFCASSKDSSSYEQSFGPGTRLTVT.

This clonotype has a count of ten or more. The chain is built from TRBV20-1 and TRBJ2-1; TRBD2 matches 8 bases. The J segment lost 8 bases and the V segment lost 0 bases, leaving 15 bases of the junction unmatched. Per germline, CDR1 DFQATT and CDR2 SNEGSKA (reference sequence). The CDR3 sequence is 17 residues long. The CDR3 spells CSARDFGKSGSKHEQFF. As DNA, the CDR3 is TGCAGTGCTAGAGATTTCGGCAAGAGCGGGAGTAAACATGAGCAGTTCTTC.

A remark on this clonotype: Just one base apart from a much larger clone, this may be a read error. V gene TRBV27 combines with J gene TRBJ2-7; TRBD1 is a possible D gene (6 bases). CDR3 length equals 15 residues. Germline V gene data show CDR1 as MNHEY and CDR2 as SMNVEV (reference sequence). CDR3 sequence (DNA): TGTGCCGGCAGTTTGGAGACAGGAGCCTCCTACGAGCAGTACTTC. This encodes CAGSLETGASYEQYF.

As for this clonotype: One base away lies a much larger clone, so this may be a sequencing read error. V is TRBV6-5 and J is TRBJ2-7; 10 bases fit TRBD1. Germline-derived CDR1 and CDR2 are MNHEY and SVGAGI. V trimming: 6 bases; J trimming: 2 bases; junction bases outside the gene matches: 7. The length of the CDR3 is 15 residues. The CDR3 nucleotides read TGTGCCAGCAGACTTCGGGACAGGGGAACCTACGAGCAGTACTTC. Its protein is CASRLRDRGTYEQYF.

This chain links TRBV6-2 or TRBV6-3 with TRBJ1-2, with no clear D. Germline CDR1 reads MNHEY; CDR2 reads SVGEGT. Trimming took off 3 bases at V and 4 bases at J, with 9 bases between the two ends. This CDR3 has 13 residues. The CDR3 spells CASSYGNLYGYTF. CDR3 bases: TGTGCCAGCAGTTATGGGAATCTCTATGGCTACACCTTC.

The rearrangement uses TRBV5-8 and TRBJ2-2; 8 positions agree with TRBD2. The junction had 2 bases not matched to a gene; V was cut back by 3 bases and J by 7 bases. This CDR3 region has 13 residues. Germline loops: CDR1 SGHTS, CDR2 YDEGEE. The CDR3 DNA sequence: TGTGCCAGCAGCTCGGGGACTAGCGGGGAGCTGTTTTTT. It yields the protein CASSSGTSGELFF. The whole variable domain, filled in from reference TRBV5-8 and TRBJ2-2, reads EAGVTQSPTHLIKTRGQQATLRCSPISGHTSVYWYQQALGLGLQFLLWYDEGEERNRGNFPPRFSGRQFPNYSSELNVNALELEDSALYLCASSSGTSGELFFGEGSRLTVL.